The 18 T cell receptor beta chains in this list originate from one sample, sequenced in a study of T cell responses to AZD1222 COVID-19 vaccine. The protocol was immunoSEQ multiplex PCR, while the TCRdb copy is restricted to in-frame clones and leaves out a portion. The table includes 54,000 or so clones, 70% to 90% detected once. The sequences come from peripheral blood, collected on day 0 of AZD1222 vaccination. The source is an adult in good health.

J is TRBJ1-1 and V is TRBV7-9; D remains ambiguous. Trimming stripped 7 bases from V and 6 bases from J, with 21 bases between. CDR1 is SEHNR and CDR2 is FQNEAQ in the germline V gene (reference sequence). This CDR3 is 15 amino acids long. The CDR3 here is CASTFDLGSSAEAFF. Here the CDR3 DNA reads TGTGCCAGCACCTTCGATTTGGGGTCATCCGCTGAAGCTTTCTTT. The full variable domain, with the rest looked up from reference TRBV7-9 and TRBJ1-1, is DTGVSQNPRHKITKRGQNVTFRCDPISEHNRLYWYRQTLGQGPEFLTYFQNEAQLEKSRLLSDRFSAERPKGSFSTLEIQRTEQGDSAMYLCASTFDLGSSAEAFFGQGTRLTVV.

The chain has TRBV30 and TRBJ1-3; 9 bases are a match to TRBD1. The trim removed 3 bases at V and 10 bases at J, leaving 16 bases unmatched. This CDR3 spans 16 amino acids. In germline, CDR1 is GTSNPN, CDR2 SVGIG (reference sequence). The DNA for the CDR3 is TGTGCCTGGAGCCATCCCGGGACAGGGTCCTTTGTTACCATATATTTT. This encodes CAWSHPGTGSFVTIYF. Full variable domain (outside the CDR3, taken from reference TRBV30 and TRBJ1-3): SQTIHQWPATLVQPVGSPLSLECTVEGTSNPNLYWYRQAAGRGLQLLFYSVGIGQISSEVPQNLSASRPQDRQFILSSKKLLLSDSGFYLCAWSHPGTGSFVTIYFGEGSWLTVV.

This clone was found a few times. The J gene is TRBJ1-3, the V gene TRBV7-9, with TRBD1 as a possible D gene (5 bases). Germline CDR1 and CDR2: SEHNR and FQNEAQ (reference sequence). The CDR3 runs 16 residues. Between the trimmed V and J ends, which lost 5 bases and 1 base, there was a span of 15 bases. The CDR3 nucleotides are TGTGCCAGCAGCGAAAAAGTCAGGGTTTCTGGAAACACCATATATTTT. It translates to CASSEKVRVSGNTIYF.

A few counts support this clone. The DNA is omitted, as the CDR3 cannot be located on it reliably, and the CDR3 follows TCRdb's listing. The CDR3 is CASSKQVGGGAENTQYF. The chain is built from TRBV21-1 and TRBJ2-3; the D call TRBD2 from the table was never checked on the DNA. TRBV21-1 corresponds to a pseudogene. The CDR3 comprises 17 residues, both ends counted.

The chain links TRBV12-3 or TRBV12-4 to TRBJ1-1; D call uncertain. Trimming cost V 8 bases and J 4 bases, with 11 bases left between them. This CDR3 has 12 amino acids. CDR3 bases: TGTGCCAGCGCTCGTGAGGGCACTGAAGCTTTCTTT. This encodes CASAREGTEAFF.

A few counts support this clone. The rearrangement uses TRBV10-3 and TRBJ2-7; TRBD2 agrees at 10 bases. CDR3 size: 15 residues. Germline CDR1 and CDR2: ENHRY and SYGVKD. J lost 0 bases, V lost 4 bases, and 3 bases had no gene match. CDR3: CAISGSSGGSYEQYF. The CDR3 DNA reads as TGTGCCATCAGTGGATCTAGCGGGGGCTCCTACGAGCAGTACTTC.

This chain's CDR3 is CASGGGAYEQYF. CDR3 bases: TGTGCCAGTGGCGGGGGGGCCTACGAGCAGTACTTC. This chain joins TRBV19 and TRBJ2-7; 9 nucleotides align to TRBD2. Trimming cost V 8 bases and J 2 bases; bases outside gene matches: 1. CDR1 is LNHDA and CDR2 is SQIVND in the germline V gene (reference sequence). The CDR3 sequence is 12 residues long.

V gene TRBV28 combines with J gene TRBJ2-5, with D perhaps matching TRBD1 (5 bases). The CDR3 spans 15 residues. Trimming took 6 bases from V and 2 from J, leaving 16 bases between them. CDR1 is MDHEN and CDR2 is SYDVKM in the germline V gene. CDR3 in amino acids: CASRPLDKQQETQYF. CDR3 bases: TGTGCCAGCAGACCGCTGGACAAGCAGCAAGAGACCCAGTACTTC.

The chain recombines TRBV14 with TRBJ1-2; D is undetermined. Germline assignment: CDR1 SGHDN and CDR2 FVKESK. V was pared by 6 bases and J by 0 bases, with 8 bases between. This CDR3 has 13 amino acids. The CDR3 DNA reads TGTGCCAGCAGTGTGACTGCTAACTATGGCTACACCTTC. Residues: CASSVTANYGYTF.

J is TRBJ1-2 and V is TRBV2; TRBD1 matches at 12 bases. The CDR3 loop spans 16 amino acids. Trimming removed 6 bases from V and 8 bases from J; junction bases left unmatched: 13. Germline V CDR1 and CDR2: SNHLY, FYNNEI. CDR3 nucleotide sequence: TGTGCCAGCAGCCAACTCCGGGGACAGGGGGCAGAAGGCTACACCTTC. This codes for CASSQLRGQGAEGYTF.

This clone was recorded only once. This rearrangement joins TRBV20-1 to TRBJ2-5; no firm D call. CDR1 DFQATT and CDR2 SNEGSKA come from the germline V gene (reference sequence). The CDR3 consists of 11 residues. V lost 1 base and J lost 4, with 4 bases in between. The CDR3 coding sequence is TGCAGTGCTAGAGGTGTAGAGACCCAGTACTTC. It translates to CSARGVETQYF.

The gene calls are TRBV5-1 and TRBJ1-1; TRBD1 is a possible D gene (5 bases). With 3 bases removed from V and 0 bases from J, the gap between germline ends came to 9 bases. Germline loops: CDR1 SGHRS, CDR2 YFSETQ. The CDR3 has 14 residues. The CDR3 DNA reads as TGCGCCAGCAGCTCTCAGGGTATGAACACTGAAGCTTTCTTT. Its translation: CASSSQGMNTEAFF.

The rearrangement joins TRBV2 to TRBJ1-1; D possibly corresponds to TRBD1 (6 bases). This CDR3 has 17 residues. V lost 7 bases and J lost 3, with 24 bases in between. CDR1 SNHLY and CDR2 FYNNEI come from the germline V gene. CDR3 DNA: TGTGCCAGCACCTCCCGCCGGGGCAGGGGACGGGACACTGAAGCTTTCTTT. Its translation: CASTSRRGRGRDTEAFF. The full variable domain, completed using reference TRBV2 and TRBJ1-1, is EPEVTQTPSHQVTQMGQEVILRCVPISNHLYFYWYRQILGQKVEFLVSFYNNEISEKSEIFDDQFSVERPDGSNFTLKIRSTKLEDSAMYFCASTSRRGRGRDTEAFFGQGTRLTVV.

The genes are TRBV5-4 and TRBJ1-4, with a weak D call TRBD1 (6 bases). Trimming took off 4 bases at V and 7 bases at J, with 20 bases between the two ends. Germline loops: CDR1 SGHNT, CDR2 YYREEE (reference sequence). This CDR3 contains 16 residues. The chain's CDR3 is CASSPGGGPGSEKLFF. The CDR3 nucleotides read TGTGCCAGCAGCCCGGGGGGGGGCCCAGGCAGTGAAAAACTGTTTTTT.

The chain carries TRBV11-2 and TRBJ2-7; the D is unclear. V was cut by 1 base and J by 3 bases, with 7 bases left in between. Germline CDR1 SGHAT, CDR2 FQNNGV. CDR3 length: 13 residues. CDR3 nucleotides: TGTGCCAGCAGCTTAGGGTCTGGCTACGAGCAGTACTTC. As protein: CASSLGSGYEQYF.

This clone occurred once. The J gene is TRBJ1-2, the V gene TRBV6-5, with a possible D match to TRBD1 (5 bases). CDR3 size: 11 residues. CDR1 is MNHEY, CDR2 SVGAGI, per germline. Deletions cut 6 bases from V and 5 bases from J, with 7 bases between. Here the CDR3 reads CASSPGYGYTF. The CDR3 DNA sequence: TGTGCCAGCAGCCCAGGGTATGGCTACACCTTC.

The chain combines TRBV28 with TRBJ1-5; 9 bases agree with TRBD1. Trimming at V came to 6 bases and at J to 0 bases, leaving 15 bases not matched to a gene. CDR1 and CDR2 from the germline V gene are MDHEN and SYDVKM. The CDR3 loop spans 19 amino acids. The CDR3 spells CASRRYPGQGGYSNQPQHF. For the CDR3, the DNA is TGTGCCAGCAGGCGGTACCCGGGACAGGGAGGCTATAGCAATCAGCCCCAGCATTTT.

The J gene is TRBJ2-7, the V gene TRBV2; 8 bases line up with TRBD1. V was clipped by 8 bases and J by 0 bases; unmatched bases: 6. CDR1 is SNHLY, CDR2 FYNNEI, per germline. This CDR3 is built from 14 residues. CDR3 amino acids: CASETGASSYEQYF. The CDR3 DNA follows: TGTGCCAGCGAGACAGGGGCGAGCTCCTACGAGCAGTACTTC.